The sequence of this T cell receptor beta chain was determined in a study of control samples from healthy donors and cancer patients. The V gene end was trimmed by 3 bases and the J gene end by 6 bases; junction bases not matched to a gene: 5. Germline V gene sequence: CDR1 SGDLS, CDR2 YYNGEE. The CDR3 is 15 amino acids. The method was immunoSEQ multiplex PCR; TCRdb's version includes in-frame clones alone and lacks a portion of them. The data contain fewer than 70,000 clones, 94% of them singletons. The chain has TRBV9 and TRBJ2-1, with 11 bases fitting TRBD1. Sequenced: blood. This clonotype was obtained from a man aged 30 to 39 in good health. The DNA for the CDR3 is TGTGCCAGCAGCGCGAGGACAGGGGGCTTCAATGAGCAGTTCTTC. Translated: CASSARTGGFNEQFF.